Below are 2 T cell receptor beta chains sequenced from a single sample in a study of shared clonotypes between healthy human individuals. Sequencing used immunoSEQ multiplex PCR; TCRdb keeps in-frame clones, though not all of them. Of roughly 2.2 million clones in the sample, 85% to 95% were seen once. The material sequenced was naive CD4+ T cells from PBMCs. The subset denotes: CD45RA+ positively selected. The source of these receptors is a young man in good health. Some clones in this sample may be carry-over from other donors' samples.

The chain joins TRBV29-1 to TRBJ2-2; TRBD2 matches at 14 bases. The CDR3 consists of 17 residues. The V gene's germline CDR1 is SQVTM and CDR2 ANQGSEA. The trim removed 7 bases at V and 8 bases at J, leaving 15 bases unmatched. The CDR3, as DNA: TGCAGCGGTGTACCGAGGGGACTAGCGGGAGAGGGTGGGGAGCTGTTTTTT. Its protein product is CSGVPRGLAGEGGELFF.

The chain carries TRBV7-9 and TRBJ1-2; no clear D. CDR3 length: 13 amino acids. V lost 3 bases to trimming and J lost 3 bases, with 8 bases between them. Looked up from germline, CDR1 is SEHNR and CDR2 is FQNEAQ (reference sequence). The CDR3 spells CASSFTEDYGYTF. CDR3 DNA: TGTGCCAGCAGCTTTACAGAGGACTATGGCTACACCTTC.